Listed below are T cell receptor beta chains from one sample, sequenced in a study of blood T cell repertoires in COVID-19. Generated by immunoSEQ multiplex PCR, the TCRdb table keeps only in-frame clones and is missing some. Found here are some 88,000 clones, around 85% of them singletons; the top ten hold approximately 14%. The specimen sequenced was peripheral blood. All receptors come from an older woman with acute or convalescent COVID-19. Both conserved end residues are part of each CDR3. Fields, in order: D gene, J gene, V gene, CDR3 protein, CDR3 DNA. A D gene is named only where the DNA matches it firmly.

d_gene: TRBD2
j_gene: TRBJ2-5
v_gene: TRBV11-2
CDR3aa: CASSSRGASGLQETQYF
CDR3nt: TGTGCCAGCAGCTCTCGGGGCGCTAGCGGGCTCCAAGAGACCCAGTACTTC

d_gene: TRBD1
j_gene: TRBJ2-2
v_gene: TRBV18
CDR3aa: CASSPGKGATGELFF
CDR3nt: TGTGCCAGCTCGCCCGGGAAGGGGGCAACCGGGGAGCTGTTTTTT

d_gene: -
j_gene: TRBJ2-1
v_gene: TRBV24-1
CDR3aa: CATSVPATHEQFF
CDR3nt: TGTGCCACCAGTGTCCCCGCGACACACGAGCAGTTCTTC

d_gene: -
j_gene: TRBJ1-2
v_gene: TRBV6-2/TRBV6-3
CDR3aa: CASSLTGTSYGYTF
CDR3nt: TGTGCCAGCAGTTTAACAGGGACCTCATATGGCTACACCTTC

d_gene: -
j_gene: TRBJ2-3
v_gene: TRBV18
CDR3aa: CASSLTTGLLADTQYF
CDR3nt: TGTGCCAGCTCACTCACTACAGGGTTATTGGCAGATACGCAGTATTTT

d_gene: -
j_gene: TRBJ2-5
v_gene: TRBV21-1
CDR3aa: CASSYALTRPGTSGGETQYF
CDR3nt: TGTGCCAGCAGCTATGCCCTCACTCGTCCCGGGACTAGCGGGGGAGAGACCCAGTACTTC

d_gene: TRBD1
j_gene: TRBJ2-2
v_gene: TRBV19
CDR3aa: CASSEGQGWTGELFF
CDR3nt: TGTGCCAGTAGTGAGGGACAGGGTTGGACCGGGGAGCTGTTTTTT

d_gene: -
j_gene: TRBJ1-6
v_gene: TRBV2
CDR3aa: CASNSRGTSYNSPLHF
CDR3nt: TGTGCCAGCAATAGCAGGGGAACATCCTATAATTCACCCCTCCACTTT

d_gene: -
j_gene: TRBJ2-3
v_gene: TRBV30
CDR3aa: CAWGRGDTQYF
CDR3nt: TGTGCCTGGGGCAGGGGAGATACGCAGTATTTT

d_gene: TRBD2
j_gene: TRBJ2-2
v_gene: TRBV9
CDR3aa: CASSVVSGGYTGELFF
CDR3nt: TGTGCCAGCAGCGTAGTGTCGGGAGGTTACACCGGGGAGCTGTTTTTT